These 13 T cell receptor beta chains share one sample of origin, sequenced in a study of cytomegalovirus exposure and HLA in healthy donors. Primers: 60 Vbeta forward and 13 Jbeta reverse. Sequencing used immunoSEQ multiplex PCR; TCRdb keeps in-frame clones, though not all of them. The table shows tens of thousands of clones, with over 60% occurring only once. The sample comprised PBMCs. The receptors were gathered from a young man in good health and CMV-seronegative.

The CDR3 sequence: CASRDRGIGEQYF. CDR3 nucleotides: TGTGCCAGCAGGGACAGGGGGATCGGCGAGCAGTACTTC. V gene TRBV6-5 combines with J gene TRBJ2-7, with 10 bases fitting TRBD1. Germline CDR1 is MNHEY and CDR2 is SVGAGI. The CDR3 runs 13 residues. Trimming at V came to 6 bases and at J to 6 bases, leaving 5 bases not matched to a gene.

The V gene is TRBV21-1, the J gene TRBJ2-7; the tabulated D call, TRBD1, remains unverified against the DNA. TRBV21-1 is an annotated pseudogene. The CDR3 spans 16 residues. The CDR3 loop reads CASSSERDRVPYEQYF. The CDR3 region has the DNA TGTGCCAGCAGCTCAGAACGGGACAGGGTGCCCTACGAGCAGTACTTC.

The V call is TRBV2, the J call TRBJ1-1, with TRBD1 identical over 7 bases. Germline V lookup: CDR1 SNHLY, CDR2 FYNNEI. The CDR3 runs to 14 residues. Germline trimming cut 7 bases from V and 5 bases from J; bases unmatched to any gene: 10. The CDR3: CASTPGTEETEAFF. DNA of the CDR3: TGTGCCAGCACCCCCGGGACAGAGGAGACTGAAGCTTTCTTT.

This clone was seen more than once but under ten times. This chain connects TRBV6-5 to TRBJ1-1; no clear D gene. CDR1 and CDR2 (germline): MNHEY, SVGAGI. The CDR3 is 12 residues long. Trimming left V 5 bases short and J 2 bases short, with 6 bases between. The CDR3 DNA is TGTGCCAGCAGTCTCAGAAACACTGAAGCTTTCTTT. It translates to CASSLRNTEAFF.

The chain links TRBV12-1 to TRBJ1-5; no DNA check was done on the table's D call, TRBD1. TRBV12-1 is a pseudogene locus. The CDR3 spans 16 residues. Here the CDR3 reads CASSFEGLGSNQPQHF. The CDR3 coding sequence is TGTGCCAGCAGCTTTGAGGGGTTAGGGAGCAATCAGCCCCAGCATTTT.

The rearrangement joins TRBV10-1 to TRBJ2-2, with TRBD1 identical over 7 bases. CDR3 size: 14 residues. The trim removed 7 bases at V and 3 bases at J, leaving 5 bases unmatched. In germline, CDR1 is WNHNN, CDR2 SYGVQD (reference sequence). CDR3 nucleotide sequence: TGCGCCAGCATGGGTACAGGGGACACCGGGGAGCTGTTTTTT. Encoded protein: CASMGTGDTGELFF.

In this sample, this clone turned up a few times. This chain links TRBV5-4 with TRBJ2-3; 8 bases fit TRBD2. V lost 3 bases to trimming and J lost 3 bases; unmatched junction nucleotides: 9. The CDR3 is 16 residues long. Germline V gene lookup returns CDR1 SGHNT and CDR2 YYREEE (reference sequence). Written as DNA, the CDR3 is TGTGCCAGCAGCTACCCCGGGACTAGGGGGACAGATACGCAGTATTTT. Its translation: CASSYPGTRGTDTQYF.

This clone was observed a handful of times. The chain couples TRBV4-1 to TRBJ1-1, with TRBD1 identical over 7 bases. V lost 4 bases and J lost 3; bases outside the gene matches: 2. This CDR3 region has 13 residues. The germline V gene encodes CDR1 MGHRA and CDR2 YSYEKL. Written as DNA, the CDR3 is TGCGCCAGCAGCCGAGGGACAGACACTGAAGCTTTCTTT. Amino acids: CASSRGTDTEAFF.

This rearrangement joins TRBV6-1 to TRBJ1-5; tentatively, D is TRBD1 (5 bases). Per the germline V gene, CDR1 is MNHNS and CDR2 is SASEGT. This CDR3 contains 15 residues. The V and J ends lost 2 bases and 3 bases respectively, with 11 bases between them. DNA of the CDR3: TGTGCCAGCAGTGAATTATCAGGGATCAATCAGCCCCAGCATTTT. It specifies CASSELSGINQPQHF.

V and J are TRBV7-2 and TRBJ2-3, with D possibly matching TRBD1 (5 bases). V dropped 4 bases and J dropped 6 bases, with 8 bases sitting between them. Germline CDR1 SGHTA, CDR2 FQGNSA. This CDR3 has 12 amino acids. The CDR3 nucleotides read TGTGCCAGCAGCTCGCACAGGGATACGCAGTATTTT. Translation: CASSSHRDTQYF.

The CDR3 DNA reads TGTGCCAGCAGTCCCGGGACTAGAGTCTCCTACGAGCAGTACTTC. Translation gives CASSPGTRVSYEQYF. V usage is TRBV6-5 and J usage is TRBJ2-7, with 8 bases that match TRBD2. The V and J ends lost 5 bases and 0 bases, in that order; junction bases with no gene match: 6. CDR1 MNHEY and CDR2 SVGAGI come from the germline V gene. This CDR3 spans 15 amino acids.

The chain combines TRBV6-1 with TRBJ1-3; D is perhaps TRBD1 (5 bases). Trimming cost V 7 bases and J 7 bases, with 20 bases left between them. The CDR3 is 15 residues long. From germline, CDR1 is MNHNS and CDR2 SASEGT. CDR3 protein: CASILRVGRENTIYF. The DNA for the CDR3 is TGTGCCAGCATTCTACGGGTGGGGCGCGAGAACACCATATATTTT.

The CDR3 coding sequence is TGCGCCAGCAGCCAAGTTGAGGGAAACTATGGCTACACCTTC. This codes for CASSQVEGNYGYTF. J is TRBJ1-2 and V is TRBV4-1; D uncertain. The CDR3 runs 14 residues. Germline V lookup: CDR1 MGHRA, CDR2 YSYEKL. V was cut by 1 base and J by 2 bases, with 8 bases left in between.